A selection of T cell receptor beta chains follows, all from one sample in a study of blood T cell repertoires in COVID-19. The data were produced by immunoSEQ multiplex PCR, yet TCRdb's version contains in-frame clones alone and is incomplete. The sample contains approximately 70,000 clones, about 91% of which appear only once. The sequenced sample consisted of peripheral blood. These receptors were taken from a woman in her sixties or seventies with acute or convalescent COVID-19. The CDR3 runs from the conserved cysteine through the conserved F or W. A D gene is named only where the DNA matches it firmly. A row's size may be missing; if present it is once, few, many or a size class.

d_call: TRBD1; j_call: TRBJ1-3; clone_size: NA; v_call: TRBV5-1; cdr3_nt: TGCGCCAGCATGGGACAGGGGGGCTCTGGAAACACCATATATTTT; cdr3_aa: CASMGQGGSGNTIYF
d_call: TRBD1; j_call: TRBJ1-4; clone_size: once; v_call: TRBV7-9; cdr3_nt: TGTGCCAGCAGCTCCGACAGGGGCAGTAATGAAAAACTGTTTTTT; cdr3_aa: CASSSDRGSNEKLFF
d_call: TRBD2; j_call: TRBJ2-3; clone_size: NA; v_call: TRBV19; cdr3_nt: TGTGCCAGTAGTTGGCTAGCGGGGGGGCGCACAGATACGCAGTATTTT; cdr3_aa: CASSWLAGGRTDTQYF
d_call: NA; j_call: TRBJ1-1; clone_size: NA; v_call: TRBV7-9; cdr3_nt: TGTGCCAGCAGCCAAAGGGGCATGAACACTGAAGCTTTCTTT; cdr3_aa: CASSQRGMNTEAFF
d_call: NA; j_call: TRBJ1-5; clone_size: NA; v_call: TRBV19; cdr3_nt: TGTGCCAGTAGTACCGACAGACTTCAGCCCCAGCATTTT; cdr3_aa: CASSTDRLQPQHF
d_call: TRBD2; j_call: TRBJ2-7; clone_size: NA; v_call: TRBV10-3; cdr3_nt: TGTGCCATCAGTGAGACTAGCGGGAGCTCCTACGAGCAGTACTTC; cdr3_aa: CAISETSGSSYEQYF
d_call: NA; j_call: TRBJ2-3; clone_size: NA; v_call: TRBV28; cdr3_nt: TGTGCCAGCAGTTTAACGGAGGGTACAGATACGCAGTATTTT; cdr3_aa: CASSLTEGTDTQYF
d_call: NA; j_call: TRBJ2-3; clone_size: NA; v_call: TRBV15; cdr3_nt: TGTGCCACCAGCAGAGATCTCAGTCGACAGACAGATACGCAGTATTTT; cdr3_aa: CATSRDLSRQTDTQYF
d_call: NA; j_call: TRBJ2-5; clone_size: NA; v_call: TRBV28; cdr3_nt: TGTGCCAGCAGTCCTACTCTAGCAGAAGAGACCCAGTACTTC; cdr3_aa: CASSPTLAEETQYF
d_call: TRBD1; j_call: TRBJ1-1; clone_size: NA; v_call: TRBV25-1; cdr3_nt: TGTGCCAGCAGTGGGATACAGGGGGGAGGCACTGAAGCTTTCTTT; cdr3_aa: CASSGIQGGGTEAFF
d_call: NA; j_call: TRBJ1-6; clone_size: NA; v_call: TRBV7-2; cdr3_nt: TGTGCCAGCAGCTTACTCAGGGGAGGGAATTCACCCCTCCACTTT; cdr3_aa: CASSLLRGGNSPLHF
d_call: TRBD2; j_call: TRBJ2-7; clone_size: once; v_call: TRBV2; cdr3_nt: TGTGCCAGCACTGGGACTAGAAGGGTCGAGCAGTACTTC; cdr3_aa: CASTGTRRVEQYF
d_call: NA; j_call: TRBJ2-7; clone_size: NA; v_call: TRBV20-1; cdr3_nt: TGCAGTGCTAGTCGGGCTAGCGCGGCCGAGCAGTACTTC; cdr3_aa: CSASRASAAEQYF
d_call: NA; j_call: TRBJ2-5; clone_size: NA; v_call: TRBV5-1; cdr3_nt: TGCGCCAGCAGCTTGGCCCGCGGAGAGACCCAGTACTTC; cdr3_aa: CASSLARGETQYF
d_call: NA; j_call: TRBJ1-1; clone_size: NA; v_call: TRBV7-9; cdr3_nt: TGTGCCAGCAGCCCTGCGGACAAATCTGAAGCTTTCTTT; cdr3_aa: CASSPADKSEAFF
d_call: NA; j_call: TRBJ2-7; clone_size: NA; v_call: TRBV28; cdr3_nt: TGTGCCAGCAGTCTAAGGGACAACCCCTACGAGCAGTACTTC; cdr3_aa: CASSLRDNPYEQYF
d_call: TRBD1; j_call: TRBJ1-5; clone_size: NA; v_call: TRBV5-4; cdr3_nt: TGTGCCAGCAGCTTGGGACCCGGGACAGGGAGCAATCAGCCCCAGCATTTT; cdr3_aa: CASSLGPGTGSNQPQHF
d_call: NA; j_call: TRBJ1-2; clone_size: NA; v_call: TRBV29-1; cdr3_nt: TGCAGCGTTGTGGGACAAGGGGCCCCCCTCTATGGCTACACCTTC; cdr3_aa: CSVVGQGAPLYGYTF
d_call: NA; j_call: TRBJ1-1; clone_size: NA; v_call: TRBV29-1; cdr3_nt: TGCAGCGTCCGACAGATTTCGAACACTGAAGCTTTCTTT; cdr3_aa: CSVRQISNTEAFF
d_call: NA; j_call: TRBJ1-5; clone_size: NA; v_call: TRBV7-8; cdr3_nt: TGTGCCAGCAGCTTAGAGACAGCGTATAGCAATCAGCCCCAGCATTTT; cdr3_aa: CASSLETAYSNQPQHF
d_call: NA; j_call: TRBJ2-7; clone_size: once; v_call: TRBV6-6; cdr3_nt: TGTGCCAGCAGTACATTCTACGAGCAGTACTTC; cdr3_aa: CASSTFYEQYF
d_call: NA; j_call: TRBJ1-1; clone_size: NA; v_call: TRBV20-1; cdr3_nt: TGCAGTGGGCAGGAGAACACTGAAGCTTTCTTT; cdr3_aa: CSGQENTEAFF
d_call: NA; j_call: TRBJ2-3; clone_size: NA; v_call: TRBV2; cdr3_nt: TGTGTCATAACTTCCGACCAAAGGCGACCGGGGGTTTCGGATACGCAGTATTTT; cdr3_aa: CVITSDQRRPGVSDTQYF
d_call: NA; j_call: TRBJ1-1; clone_size: few; v_call: TRBV7-9; cdr3_nt: TGTGCCAGCAGCTTGAGCGGGAACACTGAAGCTTTCTTT; cdr3_aa: CASSLSGNTEAFF
d_call: NA; j_call: TRBJ2-2; clone_size: few; v_call: TRBV7-2; cdr3_nt: TGTGCCAGCAGCCCCGGACTACGGACCGGGGAGCTGTTTTTT; cdr3_aa: CASSPGLRTGELFF
d_call: NA; j_call: TRBJ2-3; clone_size: NA; v_call: TRBV5-6; cdr3_nt: TGTGCCAGCAGCTTCGACTTGGGGCGCCGGGGCACAGATACGCAGTATTTT; cdr3_aa: CASSFDLGRRGTDTQYF
d_call: TRBD1; j_call: TRBJ2-5; clone_size: NA; v_call: TRBV6-2/TRBV6-3; cdr3_nt: TGTGCCAGCAGTTACTCGAACAGGGGAGACCAAGAGACCCAGTACTTC; cdr3_aa: CASSYSNRGDQETQYF
d_call: TRBD2; j_call: TRBJ2-1; clone_size: few; v_call: TRBV19; cdr3_nt: TGTGCCAGTAGTACCTCTGCGGGGGAACTTTACAATGAGCAGTTCTTC; cdr3_aa: CASSTSAGELYNEQFF
d_call: NA; j_call: TRBJ1-1; clone_size: once; v_call: TRBV27; cdr3_nt: TGTGCCAGCAGTTTATACTCAGGGGAAGCTTTCTTT; cdr3_aa: CASSLYSGEAFF
d_call: NA; j_call: TRBJ1-2; clone_size: NA; v_call: TRBV13; cdr3_nt: TGTGCCAGCAGCTTAACCCGGGGGGCCGGCTATAGCTACACCTTC; cdr3_aa: CASSLTRGAGYSYTF
d_call: NA; j_call: TRBJ2-2; clone_size: once; v_call: TRBV7-9; cdr3_nt: TGTGCCAGCATCCCAGGGGCGAACACCGGGGAGCTGTTTTTT; cdr3_aa: CASIPGANTGELFF
d_call: NA; j_call: TRBJ2-5; clone_size: NA; v_call: TRBV28; cdr3_nt: TGTGCCAGCAGTTCCGCGGGCCGACCCCAAGAGACCCAGTACTTC; cdr3_aa: CASSSAGRPQETQYF
d_call: TRBD1; j_call: TRBJ1-4; clone_size: NA; v_call: TRBV4-2; cdr3_nt: TGTGCCAGCAGCCGGGACAGGGGGTTAGGTGAAAAACTGTTTTTT; cdr3_aa: CASSRDRGLGEKLFF
d_call: NA; j_call: TRBJ2-5; clone_size: NA; v_call: TRBV7-9; cdr3_nt: TGTGCCAGCAGCTTTCTCCCAGGCCGGGAGACCCAGTACTTC; cdr3_aa: CASSFLPGRETQYF
d_call: NA; j_call: TRBJ1-5; clone_size: once; v_call: TRBV4-3; cdr3_nt: TGCGCCAGCAGCCAAGAAGGGGCGGAGCGACAGCCCCAGCATTTT; cdr3_aa: CASSQEGAERQPQHF
d_call: TRBD1; j_call: TRBJ1-2; clone_size: NA; v_call: TRBV19; cdr3_nt: TGTGCCAGTAGTATAGGGGACAGCCGACCGGGGGCGGTTGGCTACACCTTC; cdr3_aa: CASSIGDSRPGAVGYTF
d_call: NA; j_call: TRBJ1-1; clone_size: NA; v_call: TRBV7-9; cdr3_nt: TGTGCCAGCAGTTTACAGGGGAACACTGAAGCTTTCTTT; cdr3_aa: CASSLQGNTEAFF
d_call: NA; j_call: TRBJ1-2; clone_size: NA; v_call: TRBV10-3; cdr3_nt: TGTGCCATCAGTGAGTTGTGGGACAACACCTATGGCTACACCTTC; cdr3_aa: CAISELWDNTYGYTF
d_call: TRBD1; j_call: TRBJ1-2; clone_size: NA; v_call: TRBV5-1; cdr3_nt: TGCGCCAGCAGCTTGGTAGGACAGGGGAATGGCTACACCTTC; cdr3_aa: CASSLVGQGNGYTF
d_call: TRBD1; j_call: TRBJ1-5; clone_size: NA; v_call: TRBV28; cdr3_nt: TGTGCCAGCAGCGGGACAGGGCCCAATCAGCCCCAGCATTTT; cdr3_aa: CASSGTGPNQPQHF
d_call: TRBD1; j_call: TRBJ1-5; clone_size: few; v_call: TRBV5-1; cdr3_nt: TGCGCCAGCAGCCCCGGGACAGATAGCAATCAGCCCCAGCATTTT; cdr3_aa: CASSPGTDSNQPQHF
d_call: NA; j_call: TRBJ1-1; clone_size: NA; v_call: TRBV5-1; cdr3_nt: TGCGCCAGCAGCAATTCCATGAACACTGAAGCTTTCTTT; cdr3_aa: CASSNSMNTEAFF
d_call: NA; j_call: TRBJ2-7; clone_size: NA; v_call: TRBV15; cdr3_nt: TGTGCCACCAGCAGATCGACAGGCTACGAGCAGTACTTC; cdr3_aa: CATSRSTGYEQYF
d_call: TRBD1; j_call: TRBJ1-2; clone_size: NA; v_call: TRBV18; cdr3_nt: TGTGCCAGCTCACTCACAGGGGACGACTATGGCTACACCTTC; cdr3_aa: CASSLTGDDYGYTF